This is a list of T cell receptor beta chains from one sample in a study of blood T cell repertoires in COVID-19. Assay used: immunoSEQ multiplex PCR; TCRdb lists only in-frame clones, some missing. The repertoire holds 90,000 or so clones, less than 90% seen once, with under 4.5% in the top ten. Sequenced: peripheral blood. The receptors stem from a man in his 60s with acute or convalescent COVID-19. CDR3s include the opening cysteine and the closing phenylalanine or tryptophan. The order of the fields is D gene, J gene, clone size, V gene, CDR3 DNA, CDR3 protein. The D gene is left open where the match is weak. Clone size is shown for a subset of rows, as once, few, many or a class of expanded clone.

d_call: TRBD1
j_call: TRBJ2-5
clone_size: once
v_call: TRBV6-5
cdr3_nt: TGTGCCAGCAGAAGGGGGCCAGGGAAGCAAGAGACCCAGTACTTC
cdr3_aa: CASRRGPGKQETQYF

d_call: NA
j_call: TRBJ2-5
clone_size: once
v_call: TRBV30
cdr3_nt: TGTGCCTGGAGTGTCCAGGGTTGGGAGACCCAGTACTTC
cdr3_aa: CAWSVQGWETQYF

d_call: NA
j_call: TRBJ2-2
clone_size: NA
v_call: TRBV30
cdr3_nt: TGTGCCTGGAGTGTACTACCGGCCGGTGGGGAGCTGTTTTTT
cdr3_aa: CAWSVLPAGGELFF

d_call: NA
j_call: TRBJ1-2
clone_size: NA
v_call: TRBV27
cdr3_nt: TGTGCCAGCAGCCCGGGCAGGGCGAACTATGGCTACACCTTC
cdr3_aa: CASSPGRANYGYTF

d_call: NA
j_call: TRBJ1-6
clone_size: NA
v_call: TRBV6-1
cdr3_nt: TGTGCCAGCAGTGAAGCCCGGACAGAATCACCCCTCCACTTT
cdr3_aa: CASSEARTESPLHF

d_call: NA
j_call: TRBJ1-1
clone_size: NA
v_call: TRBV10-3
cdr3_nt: TGTGCCATCAGTGGAACAGGGAAGAACACTGAAGCTTTCTTT
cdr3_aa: CAISGTGKNTEAFF

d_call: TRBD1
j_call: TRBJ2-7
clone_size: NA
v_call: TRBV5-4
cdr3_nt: TGTGCCAGCAGCAGACAGGGGGGAGCCTACGAGCAGTACTTC
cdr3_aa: CASSRQGGAYEQYF

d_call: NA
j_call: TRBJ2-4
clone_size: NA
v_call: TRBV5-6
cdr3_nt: TGTGCCAGCAGCCGGAGAAGACTAGCCAAAAACATTCAGTACTTC
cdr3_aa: CASSRRRLAKNIQYF

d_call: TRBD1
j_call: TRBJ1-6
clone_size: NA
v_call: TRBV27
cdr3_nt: TGTGCCAGCAGTCGCAAGGGACAGGGAAGGGCGGATAATTCACCCCTCCACTTT
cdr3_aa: CASSRKGQGRADNSPLHF

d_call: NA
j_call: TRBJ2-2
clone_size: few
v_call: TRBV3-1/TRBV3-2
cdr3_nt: TGTGCCAGCAGCCAACTCGGGGAGCTGTTTTTT
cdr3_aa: CASSQLGELFF

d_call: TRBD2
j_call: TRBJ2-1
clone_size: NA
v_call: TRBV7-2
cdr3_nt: TGTGCCAGCAGCTTAGAGGGAGGGTACAATGAGCAGTTCTTC
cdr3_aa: CASSLEGGYNEQFF

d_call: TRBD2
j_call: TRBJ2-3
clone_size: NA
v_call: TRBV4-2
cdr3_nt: TGTGCCAGCAGCCAAGATAGATTAGCGGGAGGGACAGATACGCAGTATTTT
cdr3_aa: CASSQDRLAGGTDTQYF

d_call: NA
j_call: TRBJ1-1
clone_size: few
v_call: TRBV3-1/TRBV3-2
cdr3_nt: TGTGCCAGCAGCCAAGGGGCCGTCACTGAAGCTTTCTTT
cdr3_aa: CASSQGAVTEAFF

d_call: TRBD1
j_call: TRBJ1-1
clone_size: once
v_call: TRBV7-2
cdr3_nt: TGTGCCAGCAGCTTACAACAGGGGACTGAAGCTTTCTTT
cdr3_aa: CASSLQQGTEAFF

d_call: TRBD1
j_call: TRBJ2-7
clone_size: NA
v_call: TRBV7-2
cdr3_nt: TGTGCCAGCAGCGCCCAGACAGGGATAGGGTCCGAGCAGTACTTC
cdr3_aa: CASSAQTGIGSEQYF

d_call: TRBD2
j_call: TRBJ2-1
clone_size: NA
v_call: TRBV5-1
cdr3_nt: TGCGCCAGCAGCACTTCACTAGCGCCGACTTACAATGAGCAGTTCTTC
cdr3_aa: CASSTSLAPTYNEQFF

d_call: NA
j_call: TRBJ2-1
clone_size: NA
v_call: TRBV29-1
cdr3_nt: TGCAGCGTTGAAGAGGGCAGCTACAATGAGCAGTTCTTC
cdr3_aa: CSVEEGSYNEQFF

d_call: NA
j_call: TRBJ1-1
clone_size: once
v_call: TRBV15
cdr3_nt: TGTGCCACCAGCAGAGGGAACAGGTGGAACACTGAAGCTTTCTTT
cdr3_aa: CATSRGNRWNTEAFF

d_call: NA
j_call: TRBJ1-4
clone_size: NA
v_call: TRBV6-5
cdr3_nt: TGTGCCAGCAGACCCCAGGCCCTCAATGAAAAACTGTTTTTT
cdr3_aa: CASRPQALNEKLFF

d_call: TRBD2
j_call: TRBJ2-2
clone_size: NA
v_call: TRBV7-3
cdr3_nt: TGTGCCAGCAGCTCAGCCCCAGGACTAGCGGGGGGGCGTAGCGGGGAGCTGTTTTTT
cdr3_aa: CASSSAPGLAGGRSGELFF

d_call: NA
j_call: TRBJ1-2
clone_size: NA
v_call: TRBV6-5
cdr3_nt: TGTGCCAGCAGTTATGCTACTAACTATGGCTACACCTTC
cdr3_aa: CASSYATNYGYTF

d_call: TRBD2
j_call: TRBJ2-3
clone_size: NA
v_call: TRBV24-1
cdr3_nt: TGTGCCACCAGTGAAGCGGGAGGGTCAGATACGCAGTATTTT
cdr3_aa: CATSEAGGSDTQYF

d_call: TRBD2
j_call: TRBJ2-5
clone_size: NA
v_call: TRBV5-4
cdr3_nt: TGTGCCAGCAGCTTACCAGCGGGGACGGAGACCCAGTACTTC
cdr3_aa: CASSLPAGTETQYF

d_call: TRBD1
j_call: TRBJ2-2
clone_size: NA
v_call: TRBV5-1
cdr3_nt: TGCGCCAGCAGCTTGGGACAGGGATCGAACACCGGGGAGCTGTTTTTT
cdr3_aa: CASSLGQGSNTGELFF

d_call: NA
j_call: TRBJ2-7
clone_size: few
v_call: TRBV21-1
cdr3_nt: TGTGCCAGCAAAGCTCCCCCCAGGCCCGACAGGGGAAGGGCCTGCGAGCAGTACTTC
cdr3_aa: CASKAPPRPDRGRACEQYF

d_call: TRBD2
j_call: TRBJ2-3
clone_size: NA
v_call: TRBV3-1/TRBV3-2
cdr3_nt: TGTGCCAGCAGCCAAGGGGTTAGCGGGGCTCTCACAGATACGCAGTATTTT
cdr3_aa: CASSQGVSGALTDTQYF

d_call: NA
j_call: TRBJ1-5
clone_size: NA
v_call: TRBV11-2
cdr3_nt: TGTGCCAGCAGCTTAGGACGGAGTAATCAGCCCCAGCATTTT
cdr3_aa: CASSLGRSNQPQHF

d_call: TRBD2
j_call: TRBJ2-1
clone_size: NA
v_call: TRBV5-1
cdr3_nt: TGCGCCAGCAGCTCAGGACTAGCCGCTGACAATGAGCAGTTCTTC
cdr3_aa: CASSSGLAADNEQFF

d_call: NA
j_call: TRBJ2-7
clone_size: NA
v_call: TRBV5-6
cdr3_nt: TGTGCCAGCAGCTCCGCCGGGAGTCACGAGCAGTACTTC
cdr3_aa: CASSSAGSHEQYF

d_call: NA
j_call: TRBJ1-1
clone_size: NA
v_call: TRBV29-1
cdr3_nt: TGCAGCGTTGAATCCGGGCGGGACGGTAAGACTGAAGCTTTCTTT
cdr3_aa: CSVESGRDGKTEAFF

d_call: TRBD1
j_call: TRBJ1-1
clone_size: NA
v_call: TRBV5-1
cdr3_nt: TGCGCCAGCAGCGGGACAGGGATACTGAACACTGAAGCTTTCTTT
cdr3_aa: CASSGTGILNTEAFF

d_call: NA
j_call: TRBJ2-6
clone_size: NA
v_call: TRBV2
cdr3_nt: TGTGCCTCAGAGAGGGTGGGCTCTGGGGCCAACGTCCTGACTTTC
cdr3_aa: CASERVGSGANVLTF

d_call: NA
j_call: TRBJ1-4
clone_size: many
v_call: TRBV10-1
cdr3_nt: TGCGCCAGCACCGAGGTTGCAACTAATGAAAAACTGTTTTTT
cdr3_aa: CASTEVATNEKLFF

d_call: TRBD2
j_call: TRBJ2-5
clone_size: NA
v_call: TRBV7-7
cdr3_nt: TGTGCCAGCAGCGCCGGACTAGCGGGAGGCGGGGAGACCCAGTACTTC
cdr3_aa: CASSAGLAGGGETQYF

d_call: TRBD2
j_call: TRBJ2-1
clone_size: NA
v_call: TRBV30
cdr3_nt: TGTGCCTGGGCCTTATCGGGAGGGCGCAATGAGCAGTTCTTC
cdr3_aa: CAWALSGGRNEQFF

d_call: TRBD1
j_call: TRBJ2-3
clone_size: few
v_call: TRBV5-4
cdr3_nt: TGTGCCAGCACCCCCCGGACAGGGCGCACAGATACGCAGTATTTT
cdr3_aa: CASTPRTGRTDTQYF

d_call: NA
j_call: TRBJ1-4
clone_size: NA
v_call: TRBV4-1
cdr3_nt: TGCGCCAGTTCGGAGGAGCCAGCTAATGAAAAACTGTTTTTT
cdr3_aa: CASSEEPANEKLFF

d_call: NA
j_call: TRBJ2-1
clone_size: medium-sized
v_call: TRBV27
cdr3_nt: TGTGCCAGCAGTTTATCGAGGGGGTACAATGAGCAGTTCTTC
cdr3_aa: CASSLSRGYNEQFF

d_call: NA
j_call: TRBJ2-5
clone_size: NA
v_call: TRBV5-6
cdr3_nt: TGTGCCAGCAGCTTGTTTGGGCTAGCCGGGGAGACCCAGTACTTC
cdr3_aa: CASSLFGLAGETQYF

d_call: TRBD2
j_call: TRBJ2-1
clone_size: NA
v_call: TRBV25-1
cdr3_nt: TGTGCCAGCAGTAGGGGACTAGCGGGAGGAGACAATGAGCAGTTCTTC
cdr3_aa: CASSRGLAGGDNEQFF

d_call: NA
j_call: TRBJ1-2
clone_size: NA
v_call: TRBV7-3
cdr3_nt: TGTGCCAGCAGCTTAGGACAGAACTATGGCTACACCTTC
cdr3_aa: CASSLGQNYGYTF

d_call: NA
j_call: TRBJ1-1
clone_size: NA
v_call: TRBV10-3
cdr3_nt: TGTGCCATCAAACCCGGGTCTCCGAACACTGAAGCTTTCTTT
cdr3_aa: CAIKPGSPNTEAFF

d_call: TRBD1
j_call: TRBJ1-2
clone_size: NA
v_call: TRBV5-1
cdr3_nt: TGCGCCAGCAGCAATACAGGGGGCGACGGCTACACCTTC
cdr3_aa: CASSNTGGDGYTF

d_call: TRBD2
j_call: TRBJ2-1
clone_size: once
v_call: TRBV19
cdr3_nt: TGTGCCAGTAGTATAGACCCGGGAGGGCCGGTTAATGAGCAGTTCTTC
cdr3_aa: CASSIDPGGPVNEQFF

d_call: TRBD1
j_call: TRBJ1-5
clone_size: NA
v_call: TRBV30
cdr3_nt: TGTGCCTGGAGTGTAGAGGGGGCCTGGAGCAATCAGCCCCAGCATTTT
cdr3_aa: CAWSVEGAWSNQPQHF

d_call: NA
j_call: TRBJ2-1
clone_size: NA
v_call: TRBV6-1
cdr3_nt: TGTGCCAGCAGTGAAGACCGGGACAATGAGCAGTTCTTC
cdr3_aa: CASSEDRDNEQFF

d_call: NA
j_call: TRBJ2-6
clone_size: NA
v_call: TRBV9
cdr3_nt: TGTGCCAGCAGCCTCCGCGAGACAGCGCGAGACTCTGGGGCCAACGTCCTGACTTTC
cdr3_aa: CASSLRETARDSGANVLTF

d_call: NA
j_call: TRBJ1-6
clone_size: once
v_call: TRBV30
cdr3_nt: TGTGCCTGGAGTATACGAGGCGTGAACTGGTCACCCCTCCACTTT
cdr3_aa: CAWSIRGVNWSPLHF

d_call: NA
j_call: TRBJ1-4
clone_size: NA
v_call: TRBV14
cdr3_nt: TGTGCCAGCAGCCAAATCGAATATGGGCAAAGTAATGAAAAACTGTTTTTT
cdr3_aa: CASSQIEYGQSNEKLFF

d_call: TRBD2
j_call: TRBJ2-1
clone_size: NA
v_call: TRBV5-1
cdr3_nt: TGCGCCAGCAGCTTAGCGGGAGAGTCCTACAATGAGCAGTTCTTC
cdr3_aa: CASSLAGESYNEQFF

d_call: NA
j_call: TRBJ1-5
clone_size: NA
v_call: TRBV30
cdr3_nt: TGTGCCTGGAGTGTAGGCCAGGGCAATCAGCCCCAGCATTTT
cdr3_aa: CAWSVGQGNQPQHF

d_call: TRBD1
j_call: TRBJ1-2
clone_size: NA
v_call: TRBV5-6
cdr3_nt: TGTGCCAGCAGCGTACCGGGACAGGGAGGTAGTTATGGCTACACCTTC
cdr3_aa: CASSVPGQGGSYGYTF

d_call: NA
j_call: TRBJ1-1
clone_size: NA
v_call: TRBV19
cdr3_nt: TGTGCCAGTAGCTCTGGGGGGGAGAACACTGAAGCTTTCTTT
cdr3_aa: CASSSGGENTEAFF

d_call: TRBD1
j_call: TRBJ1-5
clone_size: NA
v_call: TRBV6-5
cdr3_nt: TGTGCCAGCAGTTCGACAGGGCTTGGTCAGCCCCAGCATTTT
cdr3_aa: CASSSTGLGQPQHF

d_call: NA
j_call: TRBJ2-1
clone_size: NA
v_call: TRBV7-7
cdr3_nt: TGTGCTAGCAGCGCCACAGGGAGTGGTGAGCAGTTCTTC
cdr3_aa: CASSATGSGEQFF